The clone carrying this T cell receptor beta chain appeared a few times. Its antigen is not known. TCR libraries were built in bulk with a published protocol and specific TCR primers. TCRdb re-called the PCR reads through MiXCR, storing one row per CDR3 protein. The sample lists some 580,000 distinct CDR3 sequences, around 25% occurring once. The CDR3 consists of 13 residues. V shed 7 bases, J shed 2 bases, and the junction held 4 bases outside the gene matches. The germline V gene has CDR1 MNHEY and CDR2 SVGEGT. The data originate from a study of molecular identifiers for immune sequencing clone quantification. The wider study: Across replicate runs, RNA obtained from about 20,000 or 100,000 naive CD8 cells was divided into five, with four undergoing sequencing.

Libraries of naive CD8 cells were prepared from roughly 18,000 to 920,000 sorted cells using 10%, 30% or 50% RNA. Study-wide results and caveats: Spiked TCR RNA from one Jurkat cell reportedly showed up when mixed among one million naive cells.

V is TRBV6-2 or TRBV6-3 and J is TRBJ2-7; 8 bases fit TRBD2. Sample: naive CD8+ T cells from blood, with Jurkat cell RNA spiked in. As to subset: FACS-sorted CD8+CD4-CCR7+CD45RA+ naive T cells. The origin of this receptor is a human donor in good health. Some libraries in this study had Jurkat cell RNA spiked in. The CDR3 coding sequence is TGTGCCAGCAACCAGGGACTAGCCTACGAGCAGTACTTC. This translates into CASNQGLAYEQYF.